Below are 29 T cell receptor beta chains sequenced from a single sample in a study of cytomegalovirus exposure and HLA in healthy donors. Clones were read by immunoSEQ multiplex PCR, and TCRdb kept only the in-frame ones, dropping some. The sample includes fewer than 150,000 clones, around 88% of them seen just once. The source material was PBMCs. Receptors originate from a man between 18 and 29 years old in good health and CMV-seronegative.

This sequence joins TRBV11-3 and TRBJ2-5, with 7 bases lining up with TRBD1. This CDR3 has 14 amino acids. V was pared by 0 bases and J by 3 bases, with 1 base of the junction left unmatched. Germline CDR1 is SGHNT and CDR2 is YENEEA. CDR3 region: CASSLEGQKETQYF. The CDR3 DNA sequence: TGTGCCAGCAGCTTAGAGGGACAGAAAGAGACCCAGTACTTC.

This clone was counted a single time. The chain has TRBV18 and TRBJ2-7; possible D gene TRBD1, 6 bases. The ends were cut back, 0 bases at V and 2 bases at J, with 11 bases in the middle. This CDR3 is 15 amino acids long. The germline gives CDR1 KGHSH, CDR2 LQKENI. The CDR3 DNA is TGTGCCAGCTCACCACCGGTGCAGGGGACCTACGAGCAGTACTTC. Translation gives CASSPPVQGTYEQYF.

The chain combines TRBV18 with TRBJ1-3; 7 bases fit TRBD1. The germline CDR1 and CDR2 sequences are KGHSH and LQKENI. CDR3 length: 17 residues. The V gene end was trimmed by 3 bases and the J gene end by 6 bases; junction bases not matched to a gene: 14. The DNA of the CDR3 is TGTGCCAGCTCACCGGCCTCTACAGGGGCTATCTTAAACACCATATATTTT. It specifies CASSPASTGAILNTIYF.

The rearrangement uses TRBV5-1 and TRBJ1-2, with 8 positions matching TRBD1. Trimming at V came to 7 bases and at J to 7 bases, leaving 9 bases not matched to a gene. Germline CDR1 reads SGHRS; CDR2 reads YFSETQ. The CDR3 extends over 13 amino acids. The CDR3 reads CASSPDRDGGYTF. CDR3 DNA: TGCGCCAGCTCTCCGGACAGGGACGGTGGCTACACCTTC.

The J gene is TRBJ2-1, the V gene TRBV5-1; 7 bases align to TRBD2. Germline V gene lookup returns CDR1 SGHRS and CDR2 YFSETQ. The CDR3 totals 16 residues. J was trimmed by 7 bases and V by 2 bases; bases with no gene match: 12. Written as DNA, the CDR3 is TGCGCCAGCAGCTTAATTCTTGGGACTACTAAAAATGAGCAGTTCTTC. It encodes CASSLILGTTKNEQFF.

This chain connects TRBV10-3 to TRBJ2-2, with 8 bases fitting TRBD1. V was clipped by 4 bases and J by 7 bases; unmatched bases: 8. Germline loops: CDR1 ENHRY, CDR2 SYGVKD. This CDR3 comprises 15 residues. CDR3 amino acids: CAISVDRGYGGELFF. The CDR3 bases are TGTGCCATCAGTGTTGACAGGGGATATGGCGGGGAGCTGTTTTTT.

The rearrangement links TRBV7-9 to TRBJ2-1; 10 bases map to TRBD2. Per the germline V gene, CDR1 is SEHNR and CDR2 is FQNEAQ (reference sequence). The CDR3 is made up of 15 amino acids. The trim removed 1 base at V and 5 bases at J, leaving 2 bases unmatched. The CDR3 nucleotides are TGTGCCAGCAGCTTAGGAGGACTAGCGGACAATGAGCAGTTCTTC. It yields the protein CASSLGGLADNEQFF.

The V and J genes are TRBV10-1 and TRBJ2-5; D uncertain. CDR1 and CDR2 from the germline V gene are WNHNN and SYGVQD (reference sequence). V lost 3 bases and J lost 5, with 7 bases in between. The CDR3 is 12 residues long. The CDR3 sequence: CASSEVGETQYF. CDR3 DNA: TGCGCCAGCAGTGAAGTCGGGGAGACCCAGTACTTC.

This chain connects TRBV29-1 to TRBJ2-6; TRBD2 matches 8 bases. The ends lost 7 bases at V and 0 bases at J; junction bases unmatched: 5. Germline CDR1 and CDR2: SQVTM and ANQGSEA. The CDR3 extends over 15 amino acids. CDR3 residues: CSAREGSSGANVLTF. The CDR3 DNA is TGCAGCGCCCGGGAGGGGAGCTCTGGGGCCAACGTCCTGACTTTC. The full variable domain, its missing parts supplied by reference TRBV29-1 and TRBJ2-6, is SAVISQKPSRDICQRGTSLTIQCQVDSQVTMMFWYRQQPGQSLTLIATANQGSEATYESGFVIDKFPISRPNLTFSTLTVSNMSPEDSSIYLCSAREGSSGANVLTFGAGSRLTVL.

This sequence joins TRBV6-1 and TRBJ1-4; a possible D gene is TRBD1 (6 bases). Deletions cut 8 bases from V and 4 bases from J, with 11 bases between. Germline V gene data show CDR1 as MNHNS and CDR2 as SASEGT. The CDR3 runs to 13 residues. The CDR3 region has the DNA TGTGCCAGCCACAGGGCATTTAATGAAAAACTGTTTTTT. The encoded protein is CASHRAFNEKLFF.

V and J are TRBV28 and TRBJ2-1; 7 bases are shared with TRBD1. CDR1 is MDHEN, CDR2 SYDVKM, per germline. The CDR3 has 14 amino acids. V was clipped by 7 bases and J by 12 bases; unmatched bases: 15. The CDR3 protein is CASTRDSTWPGQFF. As DNA, the CDR3 is TGTGCCAGCACCCGGGACAGTACATGGCCCGGGCAGTTCTTC.

In nucleotides, the CDR3 is TGTGCCAGCAGCGTCCCCGGGACTAGCGTATACGAGCAGTACTTC. It is translated as CASSVPGTSVYEQYF. The chain is built from TRBV7-2 and TRBJ2-7; 10 nucleotides match TRBD2. CDR1 is SGHTA, CDR2 FQGNSA, per germline. CDR3 size: 15 residues. The V gene end was trimmed by 5 bases and the J gene end by 4 bases; junction bases not matched to a gene: 8.

The V call is TRBV30, the J call TRBJ1-2; TRBD1 matches 7 bases. The CDR3 contains 14 residues. The ends lost 4 bases at V and 2 bases at J; junction bases unmatched: 7. Germline CDR1 is GTSNPN and CDR2 is SVGIG (reference sequence). CDR3 bases: TGTGCCTGGACCAAGGACAGGCCAAACTATGGCTACACCTTC. Its translation is CAWTKDRPNYGYTF.

The chain combines TRBV7-2 with TRBJ2-3; a weak D match, TRBD2 (7 bases). CDR3 length: 17 residues. Looked up from germline, CDR1 is SGHTA and CDR2 is FQGNSA. V gave up 1 base and J gave up 3 bases, with 17 bases separating them. The CDR3 here is CASSLGRAGGPTDTQYF. CDR3 in DNA: TGTGCCAGCAGCTTAGGCAGGGCCGGGGGGCCGACAGATACGCAGTATTTT.

The J gene is TRBJ2-5, the V gene TRBV19; 9 bases line up with TRBD2. V was pared by 1 base and J by 5 bases, with 5 bases of the junction left unmatched. This CDR3 has 15 residues. CDR1 LNHDA and CDR2 SQIVND come from the germline V gene (reference sequence). The CDR3 DNA sequence: TGTGCCAGTAGTATAGGCGGGACTAGCAAGGAGACCCAGTACTTC. It yields the protein CASSIGGTSKETQYF.

The chain recombines TRBV27 with TRBJ1-1; 7 bases are shared with TRBD1. Unmatched junction bases numbered 9, after V lost 5 bases and J lost 6 bases. CDR1 MNHEY and CDR2 SMNVEV come from the germline V gene (reference sequence). This CDR3 has 14 residues. CDR3 loop: CASSPSTGLSEAFF. The CDR3 nucleotides read TGTGCCAGCAGTCCCTCGACAGGGCTCTCTGAAGCTTTCTTT.

This clone was seen a single time. The rearrangement uses TRBV6-1 and TRBJ2-2; TRBD2 matches 11 bases. V was clipped by 7 bases and J by 4 bases; unmatched bases: 5. The germline V gene encodes CDR1 MNHNS and CDR2 SASEGT. The CDR3 covers 15 residues. CDR3 sequence: CASTHGLAGTGELFF. The CDR3 region has the DNA TGTGCCAGCACCCACGGACTAGCGGGCACCGGGGAGCTGTTTTTT.

The V call is TRBV6-6, the J call TRBJ2-7; TRBD1 might be the D (5 bases). Trimming stripped 6 bases from V and 5 bases from J, with 11 bases between. In germline, CDR1 is MNHNY, CDR2 SVGAGI (reference sequence). The CDR3 loop spans 12 amino acids. CDR3 sequence (DNA): TGTGCCAGCAGACAACAGGTGAACGAGCAGTACTTC. Its translation is CASRQQVNEQYF.

This chain uses TRBV27 with TRBJ2-2; TRBD2 might be the D (5 bases). This CDR3 has 14 residues. The V gene lost 4 bases and the J gene lost 3 bases, with 9 bases spanning the gap. CDR1 and CDR2 (germline): MNHEY, SMNVEV (reference sequence). As DNA, the CDR3 is TGTGCCAGCAGTTGGAGCGGTTACACCGGGGAGCTGTTTTTT. Its translation: CASSWSGYTGELFF.

This sequence joins TRBV28 and TRBJ1-5, with D perhaps matching TRBD1 (5 bases). The ends were cut back, 7 bases at V and 7 bases at J, with 17 bases in the middle. The CDR3 length is 14 residues. Germline CDR1 is MDHEN and CDR2 is SYDVKM. CDR3 protein: CASTPGWGAQPQHF. CDR3 DNA sequence: TGTGCCAGCACCCCCGGCTGGGGCGCGCAGCCCCAGCATTTT.

The chain links TRBV28 to TRBJ2-3; 8 bases are shared with TRBD2. V was pared by 6 bases and J by 5 bases, with 10 bases of the junction left unmatched. From germline, CDR1 is MDHEN and CDR2 SYDVKM. This CDR3 spans 15 amino acids. CDR3 bases: TGTGCCAGCAGACCCCCGGCGGGGGGACAAGATACGCAGTATTTT. Translated, it gives CASRPPAGGQDTQYF.

The chain carries TRBV10-2 and TRBJ2-7, with TRBD2 matching 10 bases. This CDR3 has 17 residues. The J segment lost 0 bases and the V segment lost 6 bases, leaving 11 bases of the junction unmatched. CDR1 and CDR2 (germline): WSHSY, SAAADI. The CDR3 DNA reads as TGCGCCAGCAGGTTGGACAATAGCGGGAGGAGCTCCTACGAGCAGTACTTC. Its protein is CASRLDNSGRSSYEQYF.

The CDR3 bases are TGCGCCAGCAGTCCGGGGAGTAATGAAAAACTGTTTTTT. Translating gives CASSPGSNEKLFF. The rearrangement joins TRBV4-1 to TRBJ1-4; D unclear. Germline V gene lookup returns CDR1 MGHRA and CDR2 YSYEKL. Trimming took 6 bases from V and 4 from J, leaving 9 bases between them. CDR3 size: 13 residues.

J is TRBJ2-2 and V is TRBV28; D may be TRBD1 (5 bases). Trimming removed 2 bases at V and 5 bases at J, with 6 bases between. Per the germline V gene, CDR1 is MDHEN and CDR2 is SYDVKM. The length of the CDR3 is 13 residues. CDR3 sequence (DNA): TGTGCCAGCAGTTTAGCAGGGACCGGGGAGCTGTTTTTT. Protein product: CASSLAGTGELFF.

The V gene is TRBV6-5, the J gene TRBJ2-1; tentatively, D is TRBD1 (5 bases). This CDR3 spans 15 amino acids. Between the trimmed V and J ends, which lost 6 bases and 3 bases, there was a span of 15 bases. From germline, CDR1 is MNHEY and CDR2 SVGAGI. The CDR3 DNA reads as TGTGCCAGCAGCCCCGAACAGGTTAACTACAATGAGCAGTTCTTC. Amino acid sequence: CASSPEQVNYNEQFF.

The chain couples TRBV5-1 to TRBJ1-6, with TRBD1 identical over 8 bases. The CDR3 is made up of 15 amino acids. V dropped 0 bases and J dropped 7; count of bases not matched to a gene: 3. The germline V gene has CDR1 SGHRS and CDR2 YFSETQ. The CDR3 sequence is CASSLGQGRNSPLHF. The DNA for the CDR3 is TGCGCCAGCAGCTTGGGACAGGGGCGCAATTCACCCCTCCACTTT.

The chain carries TRBV11-2 and TRBJ2-5; weak D call: TRBD1 (6 bases). Germline loops: CDR1 SGHAT, CDR2 FQNNGV. The length of the CDR3 is 15 residues. Trimming stripped 5 bases from V and 1 base from J, with 14 bases between. For the CDR3, the DNA is TGTGCCAGCAGCCCAAGGAACAGGGTCCAAGAGACCCAGTACTTC. Protein product: CASSPRNRVQETQYF.

This chain links TRBV6-5 with TRBJ2-3, with D perhaps matching TRBD2 (6 bases). The germline V gene encodes CDR1 MNHEY and CDR2 SVGAGI. V lost 5 bases and J lost 4, with 10 bases in between. The CDR3 is 13 residues long. DNA of the CDR3: TGTGCCAGCAGTAGCGGGCCATCAGATACGCAGTATTTT. This encodes CASSSGPSDTQYF.

The chain recombines TRBV28 with TRBJ1-3, with 7 positions matching TRBD1. CDR3 length: 19 residues. Unmatched junction bases numbered 14, after V lost 3 bases and J lost 0 bases. In germline, CDR1 is MDHEN, CDR2 SYDVKM. The DNA of the CDR3 is TGTGCCAGCAGTTTTAATGGGGGACAGAGTCGATACTCTGGAAACACCATATATTTT. Its protein is CASSFNGGQSRYSGNTIYF.